Shown below are 17 T cell receptor beta chains from a single sample sequenced in a study of CD8+CD57+ T cells in acquired aplastic anemia. Genomic DNA provided the template from which TCR beta VDJ and CDR3 profiles were obtained. TCRdb called the reads again in MiXCR, with one record for every CDR3 protein. Among 68,000 or so distinct CDR3 sequences, roughly half were seen once, and the ten largest hold about 8.9%. Specimen: sorted CD4+, CD8+, or CD8+CD57+ T cells (not recorded which) from PBMCs. Every receptor here comes from a human donor in good health, serving as a control.

This clonotype was counted at least ten times. The V and J genes are TRBV12-3 or TRBV12-4 and TRBJ2-2; TRBD2 might be the D (6 bases). V was cut by 6 bases and J by 4 bases, with 18 bases left in between. The CDR3 consists of 16 residues. The CDR3 coding sequence is TGTGCCAGCAGCCTCGACGGAGGGGTTGGCACCGGGGAGCTGTTTTTT. It specifies CASSLDGGVGTGELFF.

Only a few counts were recorded for this clonotype. The chain couples TRBV18 to TRBJ1-1; 9 nucleotides align to TRBD1. Per germline, CDR1 KGHSH and CDR2 LQKENI. This CDR3 is 15 amino acids long. Trimming took 6 bases from V and 3 from J; bases not matched to a gene: 8. CDR3 region: CASSGTGWGDTEAFF. The CDR3 DNA follows: TGTGCCAGCTCGGGGACAGGGTGGGGAGACACTGAAGCTTTCTTT. The full variable domain, with the rest looked up from reference TRBV18 and TRBJ1-1, is NAGVMQNPRHLVRRRGQEARLRCSPMKGHSHVYWYRQLPEEGLKFMVYLQKENIIDESGMPKERFSAEFPKEGPSILRIQQVVRGDSAAYFCASSGTGWGDTEAFFGQGTRLTVV.

This clonotype was seen at least ten times. This chain links TRBV7-2 with TRBJ2-3; tentative D call: TRBD1 (5 bases). Per germline, CDR1 SGHTA and CDR2 FQGNSA. V lost 1 base and J 0 bases, leaving 17 bases between the germline ends. The CDR3 covers 18 residues. This CDR3 is CASSLVVVPTASTDTQYF. For the CDR3, the DNA is TGTGCCAGCAGCTTAGTGGTGGTCCCGACAGCAAGCACAGATACGCAGTATTTT.

The chain is built from TRBV10-1 and TRBJ2-2, with 10 bases aligning to TRBD2. Trimming removed 0 bases from V and 5 bases from J; junction bases left unmatched: 3. Germline CDR1 WNHNN, CDR2 SYGVQD (reference sequence). The CDR3 is 16 amino acids. The CDR3 DNA is TGCGCCAGCAGTGAGTCGTCTAGCGGGAGTACCGGGGAGCTGTTTTTT. Translating it yields CASSESSSGSTGELFF.

The rearrangement links TRBV5-1 to TRBJ1-2, with 12 nucleotides matching TRBD1. The CDR3 covers 17 residues. Germline V gives CDR1 SGHRS, CDR2 YFSETQ. J lost 8 bases, V lost 2 bases, and 13 bases had no gene match. In DNA form, the CDR3 reads TGCGCCAGCAGCTTATCCGGGACAGGGGGCCGCAACTGGGGCTACACCTTC. This gives the protein CASSLSGTGGRNWGYTF.

This clonotype is termed medium-sized. The gene calls are TRBV24-1 and TRBJ2-5; D is ambiguous. This CDR3 is built from 13 residues. With 5 bases removed from V and 4 bases from J, the gap between germline ends came to 10 bases. CDR1 is KGHDR and CDR2 is SFDVKD in the germline V gene. CDR3 residues: CATSVSPSETQYF. In DNA, the CDR3 is TGTGCCACCAGTGTAAGCCCGTCAGAGACCCAGTACTTC.

The chain couples TRBV7-8 to TRBJ2-7; TRBD2 matches 11 bases. V lost 5 bases, J lost 2 bases, and 8 bases stayed unmatched. CDR1 is SGHVS and CDR2 is FQNEAQ in the germline V gene. The CDR3 sequence is 16 residues long. This chain's CDR3 is CASSPSSGRFTYEQYF. The CDR3 nucleotides are TGTGCCAGCAGCCCCTCTAGCGGGAGGTTTACCTACGAGCAGTACTTC.

The table lists this clonotype with many counts. The rearrangement uses TRBV27 and TRBJ2-7; 7 bases agree with TRBD1. CDR3 length: 14 residues. CDR1 MNHEY and CDR2 SMNVEV come from the germline V gene (reference sequence). V lost 0 bases and J lost 4; bases outside the gene matches: 3. CDR3 coding DNA: TGTGCCAGCAGTTTATCCCGACAGGGTTACGAGCAGTACTTC. It specifies CASSLSRQGYEQYF.

V gene TRBV15 combines with J gene TRBJ1-1, with D tentatively TRBD1 (5 bases). Germline V gene data show CDR1 as LNHNV and CDR2 as YYDKDF (reference sequence). V shed 3 bases and J shed 4 bases, with 9 bases lying between them. There are 13 residues in the CDR3. DNA of the CDR3: TGTGCCACCAGCAGGGGGACGGGCACTGAAGCTTTCTTT. Translation gives CATSRGTGTEAFF.

In its sample, this clonotype was seen many times. The chain employs TRBV20-1 and TRBJ1-1; D possibly corresponds to TRBD1 (5 bases). The CDR3 runs 15 residues. CDR1 and CDR2 (germline): DFQATT, SNEGSKA (reference sequence). V lost 0 bases and J 4 bases, leaving 15 bases between the germline ends. CDR3 in amino acids: CSARDLWQGSTEAFF. CDR3 in DNA: TGCAGTGCTAGAGATCTCTGGCAGGGAAGCACTGAAGCTTTCTTT.

The CDR3 region has the DNA TGCAGTGCCAGCCCCCCGGGAGGCAATGAGCAGTTCTTC. Its protein is CSASPPGGNEQFF. This chain uses TRBV20-1 with TRBJ2-1; 7 bases fit TRBD2. The ends lost 6 bases at V and 6 bases at J; junction bases unmatched: 8. Germline V gives CDR1 DFQATT, CDR2 SNEGSKA (reference sequence). CDR3 size: 13 residues.

This clonotype was observed at least ten times. The chain carries TRBV20-1 and TRBJ1-2; D is undetermined. The V end was cut by 0 bases, the J end by 7 bases, with 21 bases between. The CDR3 length is 16 residues. Per the germline V gene, CDR1 is DFQATT and CDR2 is SNEGSKA (reference sequence). The CDR3 protein is CSARDEGYFGVGGYTF. CDR3 coding DNA: TGCAGTGCTAGAGATGAAGGCTATTTTGGTGTCGGTGGCTACACCTTC.

The CDR3 region is CASSAYPQGSDEQYF. The CDR3 bases are TGTGCCAGCAGTGCCTACCCACAGGGGAGCGACGAGCAGTACTTC. The chain joins TRBV2 to TRBJ2-7, with TRBD1 matching over 7 bases. The ends lost 4 bases at V and 5 bases at J; junction bases unmatched: 11. CDR1 SNHLY and CDR2 FYNNEI come from the germline V gene. The CDR3 spans 15 residues.

This clonotype was recorded at least ten times. The chain has TRBV30 and TRBJ1-1; possible D gene TRBD1, 6 bases. The germline V and J ends were trimmed by 8 bases and 5 bases, with 15 bases remaining between them. The CDR3 runs 12 residues. From germline, CDR1 is GTSNPN and CDR2 SVGIG (reference sequence). The CDR3 DNA reads TGTGCCCGACTGGAGGGGGAAACTGAAGCTTTCTTT. This gives the protein CARLEGETEAFF.

This clonotype was detected only once. J is TRBJ2-4 and V is TRBV19, with D unresolved. CDR1 is LNHDA, CDR2 SQIVND, per germline (reference sequence). The CDR3 extends over 13 amino acids. Trimming left V 6 bases short and J 5 bases short, with 11 bases between. The CDR3 bases are TGTGCCAGTAGCATACGGCAGCAAAACATTCAGTACTTC. Translation gives CASSIRQQNIQYF.

This clonotype was recorded a few times. This rearrangement joins TRBV29-1 to TRBJ1-1; 9 positions match TRBD1. CDR1 and CDR2 from the germline V gene are SQVTM and ANQGSEA. The J segment lost 6 bases and the V segment lost 6 bases, leaving 8 bases of the junction unmatched. The CDR3 spans 13 residues. The CDR3 is CSVATGGVAEAFF. The CDR3 coding sequence is TGCAGCGTGGCTACAGGGGGCGTAGCTGAAGCTTTCTTT.

About this clonotype itself: The final CDR3 position lacks the conserved phenylalanine or tryptophan, pointing to a likely read error. The chain joins TRBV12-3 or TRBV12-4 to TRBJ1-6; no clear D gene. This CDR3 comprises 15 residues. Trimming removed 6 bases at V and 6 bases at J, with 15 bases between. CDR3 DNA: TGTGCCAGCAGCCGCGCCCAGCGACTTAATTCACCCCTCCACTCT. This sequence encodes CASSRAQRLNSPLHS.